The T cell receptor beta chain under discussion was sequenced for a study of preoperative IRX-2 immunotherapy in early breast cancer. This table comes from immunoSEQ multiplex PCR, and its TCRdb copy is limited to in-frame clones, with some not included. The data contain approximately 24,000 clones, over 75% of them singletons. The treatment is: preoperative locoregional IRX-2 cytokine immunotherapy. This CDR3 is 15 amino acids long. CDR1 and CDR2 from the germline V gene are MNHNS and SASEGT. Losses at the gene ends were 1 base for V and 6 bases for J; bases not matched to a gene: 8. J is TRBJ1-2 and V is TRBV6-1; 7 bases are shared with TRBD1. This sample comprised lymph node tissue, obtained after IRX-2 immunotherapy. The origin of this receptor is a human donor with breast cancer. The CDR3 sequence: CASSEEGDRGDGYTF. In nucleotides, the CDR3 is TGTGCCAGCAGTGAAGAGGGGGACAGAGGGGATGGCTACACCTTC.